This T cell receptor beta chain was identified during a study of CD8 T cells in ankylosing spondylitis. Of note for this clonotype: This clone may be a read error of a much larger clone one base away.

The length of the CDR3 is 17 residues. Germline V gives CDR1 MNHEY, CDR2 SVGEGT. The V gene lost 0 bases and the J gene lost 0 bases, with 14 bases spanning the gap. TCRdb analysed the 5' RACE reads with MiXCR anew, one entry per CDR3 protein. This sample yields roughly 240,000 distinct CDR3 sequences, of which 7% to 10% are seen a single time; 4.8% belongs to the top ten. The chain employs TRBV6-2 or TRBV6-3 and TRBJ1-1, with D possibly TRBD1 on 6 matching bases. This receptor was obtained from a female donor with ankylosing spondylitis or in good health (not recorded which). Sequenced input: blood, either unsorted or a sorted T cell fraction (not recorded which). CDR3 sequence reads: CASSYSLQGDVNTEAFF. CDR3 DNA sequence: TGTGCCAGCAGTTACTCGCTACAGGGTGATGTGAACACTGAAGCTTTCTTT.